A selection of T cell receptor beta chains follows, all from one sample in a study of cytomegalovirus exposure and HLA in healthy donors. Only in-frame clones appear in the TCRdb table, and some are missing; sequencing was by immunoSEQ multiplex PCR. The data hold under 200,000 clones, with approximately 79% observed a single time. Sequencing was carried out using PBMCs. These receptors all come from a man aged 35 to 55 in good health and CMV-seronegative. Both conserved end residues are part of each CDR3. A D gene is named only where the DNA matches it firmly. Size is omitted from some rows. Given values are once, few, many or a class for expanded clones.

DNA: TGTGCCAGCAGCGTCTGGGGCAGTCAAGAGACCCAGTACTTC
CDR3: CASSVWGSQETQYF
size: once
D: -
J: TRBJ2-5
V: TRBV9

DNA: TGTGCCAGCAGCCTACAGGGTGTAACATCCGGGGAGCTGTTTTTT
CDR3: CASSLQGVTSGELFF
size: -
D: -
J: TRBJ2-2
V: TRBV9

DNA: TGTGCCAGCAGCGGCCGGGACAGGGGTTTGGGGGAGCAGTTCTTC
CDR3: CASSGRDRGLGEQFF
size: -
D: TRBD1
J: TRBJ2-1
V: TRBV7-8

DNA: TGTGCCAGCAGCTTTTTGGTCCCGGACACCGGGGAGCTGTTTTTT
CDR3: CASSFLVPDTGELFF
size: -
D: -
J: TRBJ2-2
V: TRBV11-2

DNA: TGTGCCAGCCGGCGGACAGGAGGTATTTCAGATACGCAGTATTTT
CDR3: CASRRTGGISDTQYF
size: -
D: TRBD1
J: TRBJ2-3
V: TRBV7-9

DNA: TGTGCCAGCAGTGACCTCACCCGACAGCCCTACAATGAGCAGTTCTTC
CDR3: CASSDLTRQPYNEQFF
size: once
D: -
J: TRBJ2-1
V: TRBV25-1

DNA: TGTGCCAGCAGCTTAGATCCAGACACCGGGGAGCTGTTTTTT
CDR3: CASSLDPDTGELFF
size: -
D: -
J: TRBJ2-2
V: TRBV7-9

DNA: TGTGCCAGCAGGCCAACAGGGATGGGGCAGTTCTTC
CDR3: CASRPTGMGQFF
size: -
D: -
J: TRBJ2-1
V: TRBV2

DNA: TGTGCCTGGAGTGTGGTCCGGGACAGGGTAGGCAATCAGCCCCAGCATTTT
CDR3: CAWSVVRDRVGNQPQHF
size: -
D: TRBD1
J: TRBJ1-5
V: TRBV30

DNA: TGTGCCAGCAGCCAAGAGATCCGACAGGGTCACCGAAACACCATATATTTT
CDR3: CASSQEIRQGHRNTIYF
size: -
D: TRBD1
J: TRBJ1-3
V: TRBV14

DNA: TGTGCCAGCAGTTCACAGAGCGGGGGGAACACCGGGGAGCTGTTTTTT
CDR3: CASSSQSGGNTGELFF
size: -
D: TRBD2
J: TRBJ2-2
V: TRBV7-9

DNA: TGTGCCAGCAGCCCTGGGACACCCGGGAACAATGAGCAGTTCTTC
CDR3: CASSPGTPGNNEQFF
size: -
D: -
J: TRBJ2-1
V: TRBV4-2

DNA: TGTGCCAGCAGCCCGGCTTGGGGCGGGGAGATCCAAGAGACCCAGTACTTC
CDR3: CASSPAWGGEIQETQYF
size: -
D: -
J: TRBJ2-5
V: TRBV9

DNA: TGTGCCTGGAGCAGGCTTAGTTCACCCCTCCACTTT
CDR3: CAWSRLSSPLHF
size: -
D: -
J: TRBJ1-6
V: TRBV30

DNA: TGTGCCAGCAGCTTAGATGGTCGGGGAACAGATACGCAGTATTTT
CDR3: CASSLDGRGTDTQYF
size: -
D: -
J: TRBJ2-3
V: TRBV11-2

DNA: TGTGCCAGCAGTTACGCAGGGGGCAATGGAAACACCATATATTTT
CDR3: CASSYAGGNGNTIYF
size: -
D: TRBD1
J: TRBJ1-3
V: TRBV6-5

DNA: TGCGCCAGCAGCTTGGCAGGGCGGGGGGTTGCAGATACGCAGTATTTT
CDR3: CASSLAGRGVADTQYF
size: -
D: TRBD2
J: TRBJ2-3
V: TRBV5-1

DNA: TGTGCCATCAGTGCAGCGGGGGACTACTCCTACAATGAGCAGTTCTTC
CDR3: CAISAAGDYSYNEQFF
size: once
D: TRBD2
J: TRBJ2-1
V: TRBV10-3

DNA: TGCGCCAGCAGCTTAGCGCAGGGTAGCCTGGCCGAGCAGTACTTC
CDR3: CASSLAQGSLAEQYF
size: -
D: -
J: TRBJ2-7
V: TRBV7-6

DNA: TGTGCCAGCAGCCCTGTGAGGCACCCAGATACGCAGTATTTT
CDR3: CASSPVRHPDTQYF
size: -
D: -
J: TRBJ2-3
V: TRBV7-3

DNA: TGTGCCAGTAGTACCTCCTTGCGGGGGTCGAATGAGCAGTTCTTC
CDR3: CASSTSLRGSNEQFF
size: -
D: TRBD2
J: TRBJ2-1
V: TRBV19

DNA: TGCAGTGCTAGAGTATCAGAGACCCAGTACTTC
CDR3: CSARVSETQYF
size: -
D: -
J: TRBJ2-5
V: TRBV20-1

DNA: TGTGCCAGCAGCTCCCGACTAGCGGGGAAGAACGAGCAGTACTTC
CDR3: CASSSRLAGKNEQYF
size: -
D: TRBD2
J: TRBJ2-7
V: TRBV7-9

DNA: TGTGCCGCAAGACTATCGAACACTGAAGCTTTCTTT
CDR3: CAARLSNTEAFF
size: -
D: -
J: TRBJ1-1
V: TRBV6-5

DNA: TGTGCCAGCAACCAGGGGGCCCCTTACAATGAGCAGTTCTTC
CDR3: CASNQGAPYNEQFF
size: -
D: TRBD1
J: TRBJ2-1
V: TRBV9

DNA: TGTGCCAGTCAACTACTACGTAGCCCCAACCGGGCCCAGTACTTC
CDR3: CASQLLRSPNRAQYF
size: -
D: -
J: TRBJ2-5
V: TRBV7-2

DNA: TGTGCCAGCAGTTACAGGGCGGGCGAGCAGTACTTC
CDR3: CASSYRAGEQYF
size: -
D: -
J: TRBJ2-7
V: TRBV6-5

DNA: TGCGCCAGCAGATCTACAGGGAGTGAAAAACTGTTTTTT
CDR3: CASRSTGSEKLFF
size: -
D: -
J: TRBJ1-4
V: TRBV5-1

DNA: TGTGCCTGGAGGCCTCGGGACAGCCCCTACACTGAAGCTTTCTTT
CDR3: CAWRPRDSPYTEAFF
size: -
D: TRBD1
J: TRBJ1-1
V: TRBV30

DNA: TGCGCCAGCAGCTTCGGGGGAAATAATTCACCCCTCCACTTT
CDR3: CASSFGGNNSPLHF
size: -
D: -
J: TRBJ1-6
V: TRBV5-1

DNA: TGTGCCAGCAGCTTAGAACACCGGGACAGCCTCAATGAAAAACTGTTTTTT
CDR3: CASSLEHRDSLNEKLFF
size: -
D: TRBD1
J: TRBJ1-4
V: TRBV11-2

DNA: TGTGCCAGCTCACCACCGACGAGCAGGGGAGTGACCGGGGAGCTGTTTTTT
CDR3: CASSPPTSRGVTGELFF
size: -
D: -
J: TRBJ2-2
V: TRBV18

DNA: TGTGCTAGTGGTTTGCCTCCCTACGAGCAGTACTTC
CDR3: CASGLPPYEQYF
size: -
D: -
J: TRBJ2-7
V: TRBV12-5

DNA: TGTGCCAGCAGCCTTGGACAGTTCTCTGGGGCCAACGTCCTGACTTTC
CDR3: CASSLGQFSGANVLTF
size: few
D: -
J: TRBJ2-6
V: TRBV27

DNA: TGTGCCAGCAGCGAGGCGCGGTTTGGCTACACCTTC
CDR3: CASSEARFGYTF
size: -
D: -
J: TRBJ1-2
V: TRBV9

DNA: TGTGCCACCAGCAGCCCCACGAGTTCGAACACCGGGGAGCTGTTTTTT
CDR3: CATSSPTSSNTGELFF
size: -
D: -
J: TRBJ2-2
V: TRBV15

DNA: TGTGCCAGCAACGGACAGTTTAATTCACCCCTCCACTTT
CDR3: CASNGQFNSPLHF
size: once
D: -
J: TRBJ1-6
V: TRBV6-5

DNA: TGTGCCAGCAGTCCAGGGGGCAGGGTGAACACCGGGGAGCTGTTTTTT
CDR3: CASSPGGRVNTGELFF
size: -
D: TRBD1
J: TRBJ2-2
V: TRBV28

DNA: TGTGCCAGCAGCTTAAGGGAGTACAGGGAGAACCAAGGCTACACCTTC
CDR3: CASSLREYRENQGYTF
size: once
D: -
J: TRBJ1-2
V: TRBV7-2

DNA: TGCGCCAGCAGTGAGTCCGGGACAGGGAGCACCTACGAGCAGTACTTC
CDR3: CASSESGTGSTYEQYF
size: -
D: TRBD1
J: TRBJ2-7
V: TRBV10-1

DNA: TGTGCCAGCAGCTTGGGTCTCTCAGGGGCAGGGGCAAGGGGGAACACTGAAGCTTTCTTT
CDR3: CASSLGLSGAGARGNTEAFF
size: -
D: -
J: TRBJ1-1
V: TRBV5-4

DNA: TGTGCCAGCAGGAAACAGGGGCTTGGGGTCTACGAGCAGTACTTC
CDR3: CASRKQGLGVYEQYF
size: once
D: TRBD1
J: TRBJ2-7
V: TRBV6-4

DNA: TGTGCCAGCAGTCCTAACAGGGTGGGCTATGGCTACACCTTC
CDR3: CASSPNRVGYGYTF
size: -
D: -
J: TRBJ1-2
V: TRBV6-5

DNA: TGTGCCAGCAGCCCAGGGGCCGAGCAGTACTTC
CDR3: CASSPGAEQYF
size: few
D: -
J: TRBJ2-7
V: TRBV11-2

DNA: TGCGCCAGCAGCCTATGGTTCGTAGATGAGCAGTTCTTC
CDR3: CASSLWFVDEQFF
size: -
D: -
J: TRBJ2-1
V: TRBV4-1